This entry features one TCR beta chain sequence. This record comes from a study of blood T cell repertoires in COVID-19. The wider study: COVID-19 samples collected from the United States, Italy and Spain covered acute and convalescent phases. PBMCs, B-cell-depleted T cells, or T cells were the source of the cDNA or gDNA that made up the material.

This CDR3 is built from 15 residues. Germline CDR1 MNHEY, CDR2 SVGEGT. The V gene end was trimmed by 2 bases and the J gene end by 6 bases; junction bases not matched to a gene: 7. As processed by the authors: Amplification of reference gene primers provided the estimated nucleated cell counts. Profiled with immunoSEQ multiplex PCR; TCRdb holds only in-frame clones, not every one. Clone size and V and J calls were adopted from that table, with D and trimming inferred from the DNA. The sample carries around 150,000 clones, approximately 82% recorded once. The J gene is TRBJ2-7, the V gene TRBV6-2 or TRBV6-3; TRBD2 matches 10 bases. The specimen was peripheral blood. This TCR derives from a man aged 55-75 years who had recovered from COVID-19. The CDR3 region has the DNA TGTGCCAGCAGTTACCCCAGCGGGGGGGCCCTCGAGCAGTACTTC. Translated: CASSYPSGGALEQYF.